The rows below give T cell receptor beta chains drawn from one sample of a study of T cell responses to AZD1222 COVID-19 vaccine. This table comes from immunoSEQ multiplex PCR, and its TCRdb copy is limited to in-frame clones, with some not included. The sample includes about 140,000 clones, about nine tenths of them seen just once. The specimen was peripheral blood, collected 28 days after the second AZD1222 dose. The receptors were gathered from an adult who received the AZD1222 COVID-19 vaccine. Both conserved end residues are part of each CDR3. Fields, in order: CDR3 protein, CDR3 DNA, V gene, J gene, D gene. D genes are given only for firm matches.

CASSLEWTTDTGELFF	TGTGCCAGCAGCTTAGAGTGGACTACTGACACCGGGGAGCTGTTTTTT	TRBV11-3	TRBJ2-2	.
CASSLGGVNTHEQYF	TGTGCCAGCAGCTTGGGAGGGGTAAATACCCACGAGCAGTACTTC	TRBV5-6	TRBJ2-7	.
CASSVEPSGSYEQYF	TGTGCCAGCAGCGTAGAGCCTAGCGGGAGTTACGAGCAGTACTTC	TRBV9	TRBJ2-7	TRBD2
CASSFNRGHPSATEAFF	TGTGCCAGCAGTTTTAATAGGGGGCACCCCTCAGCCACTGAAGCTTTCTTT	TRBV28	TRBJ1-1	TRBD1
CASSAGPSPTDTQYF	TGTGCCAGTAGTGCCGGACCCAGCCCAACAGATACGCAGTATTTT	TRBV19	TRBJ2-3	.
CASSLDAAGYNEQFF	TGTGCCAGCAGCTTGGACGCTGCGGGCTACAATGAGCAGTTCTTC	TRBV5-4	TRBJ2-1	.
CASSLNSGSSYEQYF	TGCGCCAGCAGCTTGAATAGCGGGAGCTCCTACGAGCAGTACTTC	TRBV5-1	TRBJ2-7	TRBD2
CASSLGGTGSGNTEAFF	TGCGCCAGCAGCTTGGGGGGGACAGGGTCCGGGAACACTGAAGCTTTCTTT	TRBV5-1	TRBJ1-1	TRBD1
CASSIGTGDGYTF	TGTGCCAGCAGTATAGGGACAGGGGACGGCTACACCTTC	TRBV27	TRBJ1-2	TRBD1
CASSSDRGRNYGYTF	TGTGCCAGCAGTTCTGACAGGGGGCGGAACTATGGCTACACCTTC	TRBV6-5	TRBJ1-2	TRBD1